The next 4 T cell receptor beta chains were all read from a single sample in a study of cytomegalovirus exposure and HLA in healthy donors. With 60 Vbeta and 13 Jbeta primers, the PCR was carried out. Libraries were prepared by immunoSEQ multiplex PCR; TCRdb keeps only in-frame clonotypes and omits some of them. Of more than 85,000 clones listed, 80% to 85% are singletons. The specimen sequenced was PBMCs. These receptors were taken from a man aged 25 to 40 in good health and CMV-seropositive.

This clone was recorded once. This chain links TRBV11-2 with TRBJ2-5; 9 bases fit TRBD2. V lost 1 base to trimming and J lost 5 bases; unmatched junction nucleotides: 11. The CDR3 has 17 amino acids. Per the germline V gene, CDR1 is SGHAT and CDR2 is FQNNGV. The CDR3 coding sequence is TGTGCCAGCAGCTTAGGCTTGGCGCGGGGGGGCGTGGAGACCCAGTACTTC. This codes for CASSLGLARGGVETQYF. Filled out from reference TRBV11-2 and TRBJ2-5, the complete variable domain reads EAGVAQSPRYKIIEKRQSVAFWCNPISGHATLYWYQQILGQGPKLLIQFQNNGVVDDSQLPKDRFSAERLKGVDSTLKIQPAKLEDSAVYLCASSLGLARGGVETQYFGPGTRLLVL.

This chain connects TRBV5-8 to TRBJ2-7, with 7 bases matching TRBD1. The CDR3 spans 13 residues. V lost 0 bases, J lost 6 bases, and 3 bases stayed unmatched. Germline V gene lookup returns CDR1 SGHTS and CDR2 YDEGEE. CDR3 in amino acids: CASSLDRGSEQYF. As DNA, the CDR3 is TGTGCCAGCAGCTTGGACAGGGGAAGCGAGCAGTACTTC.

The sample holds a few counts of this clone. This chain connects TRBV5-6 to TRBJ1-2; D ambiguous. Trimming shortened V by 2 bases and J by 4 bases, and 15 bases separated the two germline ends. CDR3 length: 15 residues. Germline assignment: CDR1 SGHDT and CDR2 YYEEEE. As DNA, the CDR3 is TGTGCCAGCAGCTTCGGTCATAGGGAGGTCTATGGCTACACCTTC. Its translation is CASSFGHREVYGYTF.

The V gene is TRBV5-6, the J gene TRBJ2-7; TRBD1 is a possible D gene (6 bases). CDR1 and CDR2 (germline): SGHDT, YYEEEE. CDR3 size: 15 residues. Trimming left V 0 bases short and J 2 bases short, with 12 bases between. The CDR3, as DNA: TGTGCCAGCAGCTTGGACCTAACAGGGACCTACGAGCAGTACTTC. The encoded protein is CASSLDLTGTYEQYF.